Listed below are T cell receptor beta chains from one sample, sequenced in a study of shared clonotypes between healthy human individuals. The protocol was immunoSEQ multiplex PCR, while the TCRdb copy is restricted to in-frame clones and leaves out a portion. The table lists about 2.1 million clones, about 93% of them singletons, with about 1.7% in the top ten. What was sequenced was naive CD8+ T cells from PBMCs. These receptors all come from a man aged 18 to 30 in good health. Some clones in this sample may be carry-over from other donors' samples. The CDR3 runs from the conserved cysteine through the conserved F or W. The order of the fields is V gene, J gene, D gene, CDR3 length, clone size, CDR3 protein, CDR3 DNA. A D gene is named only where the DNA matches it firmly. Size tells how often a clone was seen (once, few, many) or the class of an expanded clone, and some rows leave it out.

v_gene: TRBV10-3; j_gene: TRBJ2-1; d_gene: -; len: 16; abundance: -; CDR3aa: CAISESDLATHNEQFF; CDR3nt: TGTGCCATCAGTGAGTCGGATCTAGCGACCCACAATGAGCAGTTCTTC
v_gene: TRBV11-2; j_gene: TRBJ2-1; d_gene: TRBD2; len: 16; abundance: -; CDR3aa: CASSPGGLAEYNEQFF; CDR3nt: TGTGCCAGCAGTCCGGGCGGACTAGCGGAGTACAATGAGCAGTTCTTC
v_gene: TRBV4-1; j_gene: TRBJ2-1; d_gene: -; len: 16; abundance: once; CDR3aa: CASSQVGGTGFNEQFF; CDR3nt: TGCGCCAGCAGCCAAGTAGGCGGGACGGGTTTTAATGAGCAGTTCTTC
v_gene: TRBV7-8; j_gene: TRBJ2-3; d_gene: -; len: 16; abundance: -; CDR3aa: CASSVYDGEGPDTQYF; CDR3nt: TGTGCCAGCAGCGTCTACGACGGAGAGGGCCCAGATACGCAGTATTTT
v_gene: TRBV6-5; j_gene: TRBJ1-2; d_gene: TRBD1; len: 15; abundance: -; CDR3aa: CASSYAGTDNYGYTF; CDR3nt: TGTGCCAGCAGTTACGCGGGGACAGATAACTATGGCTACACCTTC
v_gene: TRBV6-5; j_gene: TRBJ2-2; d_gene: -; len: 14; abundance: -; CDR3aa: CASTVGSNTGELFF; CDR3nt: TGTGCCAGCACGGTCGGTTCGAACACCGGGGAGCTGTTTTTT
v_gene: TRBV9; j_gene: TRBJ2-3; d_gene: TRBD2; len: 17; abundance: -; CDR3aa: CASSVGRLAGGTDTQYF; CDR3nt: TGTGCCAGCAGCGTAGGTAGGCTAGCGGGAGGCACAGATACGCAGTATTTT
v_gene: TRBV6-1; j_gene: TRBJ2-7; d_gene: TRBD2; len: 15; abundance: -; CDR3aa: CASSDRRGSADEQYF; CDR3nt: TGTGCCAGCAGTGACCGCCGCGGGAGTGCTGACGAGCAGTACTTC
v_gene: TRBV27; j_gene: TRBJ2-7; d_gene: -; len: 15; abundance: -; CDR3aa: CASSPDSGLLYEQYF; CDR3nt: TGTGCCAGCAGCCCGGATAGCGGACTACTGTACGAGCAGTACTTC
v_gene: TRBV25-1; j_gene: TRBJ1-2; d_gene: TRBD1; len: 14; abundance: -; CDR3aa: CASSVGQGAYGYTF; CDR3nt: TGTGCCAGCAGTGTTGGACAGGGGGCATATGGCTACACCTTC
v_gene: TRBV9; j_gene: TRBJ2-1; d_gene: -; len: 15; abundance: -; CDR3aa: CASSGGRDLASKEFF; CDR3nt: TGTGCCAGCAGCGGGGGTCGGGACTTAGCATCGAAGGAGTTCTTC
v_gene: TRBV28; j_gene: TRBJ1-2; d_gene: -; len: 14; abundance: -; CDR3aa: CASRWDGGGYGYTF; CDR3nt: TGTGCCAGCAGATGGGACGGGGGTGGCTATGGCTACACCTTC
v_gene: TRBV7-8; j_gene: TRBJ2-1; d_gene: TRBD2; len: 15; abundance: -; CDR3aa: CASSPLAGGPLEQFF; CDR3nt: TGTGCCAGCAGCCCCCTAGCGGGAGGGCCACTTGAGCAGTTCTTC
v_gene: TRBV15; j_gene: TRBJ2-7; d_gene: TRBD1; len: 14; abundance: -; CDR3aa: CATSQDRPYYEQYF; CDR3nt: TGTGCCACCAGCCAGGACAGGCCCTACTACGAGCAGTACTTC
v_gene: TRBV13; j_gene: TRBJ1-1; d_gene: -; len: 13; abundance: once; CDR3aa: CASSLIADTEAFF; CDR3nt: TGTGCCAGCAGCTTGATCGCGGACACTGAAGCTTTCTTT
v_gene: TRBV4-1; j_gene: TRBJ2-2; d_gene: -; len: 17; abundance: -; CDR3aa: CASSFRDGGANTGELFF; CDR3nt: TGCGCCAGCAGCTTTCGAGACGGCGGTGCGAACACCGGGGAGCTGTTTTTT
v_gene: TRBV7-9; j_gene: TRBJ2-7; d_gene: -; len: 13; abundance: -; CDR3aa: CASSQGGQYEQYF; CDR3nt: TGTGCCAGCAGCCAGGGGGGGCAGTACGAGCAGTACTTC
v_gene: TRBV5-1; j_gene: TRBJ2-7; d_gene: TRBD1; len: 12; abundance: -; CDR3aa: CASSPTGYEQYF; CDR3nt: TGCGCCAGCAGCCCGACAGGGTACGAGCAGTACTTC
v_gene: TRBV7-5; j_gene: TRBJ2-3; d_gene: -; len: 14; abundance: -; CDR3aa: CVRSSSPQRGTQYF; CDR3nt: TGTGTCAGAAGCTCCTCCCCCCAGAGGGGTACGCAGTATTTT